This T cell receptor beta chain was recorded in a study of blood T cell repertoires in COVID-19. Study-wide background: Acute and convalescent COVID-19 specimens originated in the United States, Italy and Spain.

Per the original methods: Reference gene primers were amplified, and this amplification served to estimate nucleated cell counts. Repertoires were generated with immunoSEQ multiplex PCR, while TCRdb's copy carries only in-frame clones and drops some. V and J calls and clone size are those listed in that table; D and trimming were worked out from the DNA. The sample includes 350,000 to 400,000 clones, approximately 91% of them seen just once. This clone came up once. Those who participated ranged in age from about 18 to 89 years and resided in about two dozen US areas. Assignment of participants to cohorts was predicated upon participant-reported clinical history. Germline CDR1 reads LNHNV; CDR2 reads YYDKDF (reference sequence). Trimming stripped 8 bases from V and 5 bases from J, with 13 bases between. This CDR3 has 13 residues.

The chain recombines TRBV15 with TRBJ1-5, with D possibly being TRBD1 (6 bases). This clonotype was obtained from a woman aged 40-49 years who had been exposed to COVID-19. The sequenced sample consisted of PBMCs or T cells enriched from blood (not recorded which). Written as DNA, the CDR3 is TGTGCCACCTCGTGGGGGCACGATCAGCCCCAGCATTTT. It yields the protein CATSWGHDQPQHF.